Shown below are 29 T cell receptor beta chains from a single sample sequenced in a study of shared clonotypes between healthy human individuals. Profiled with immunoSEQ multiplex PCR; TCRdb holds only in-frame clones, not every one. The sample comprises about 1 million clones, roughly 80% of which are singletons, and 1.4% rests with the top ten. The sequenced sample was memory CD4+ T cells sorted from blood. Subset defined: CD45RA-negative fraction. These receptors originate from a man in his late teens or twenties in good health.

The chain is built from TRBV10-3 and TRBJ2-5; 7 nucleotides agree with TRBD2. CDR3 length: 16 amino acids. The V gene end was trimmed by 10 bases and the J gene end by 3 bases; junction bases not matched to a gene: 17. The germline V gene encodes CDR1 ENHRY and CDR2 SYGVKD. CDR3 protein: CATGGLSGGLEETQYF. CDR3 nucleotides: TGTGCCACCGGGGGGTTATCGGGGGGACTCGAAGAGACCCAGTACTTC.

CDR3 nucleotide sequence: TGCGCCAGCAGCCAAGGGACAGAAGGTAGCTACACCTTC. This encodes CASSQGTEGSYTF. This chain links TRBV5-1 with TRBJ1-2; 7 bases agree with TRBD1. CDR1 is SGHRS, CDR2 YFSETQ, per germline. V trimming: 4 bases; J trimming: 9 bases; junction bases outside the gene matches: 9. This CDR3 contains 13 residues.

V is TRBV29-1 and J is TRBJ1-1; TRBD1 might be the D (5 bases). The CDR3 contains 13 residues. Germline values: CDR1 SQVTM, CDR2 ANQGSEA. The V gene lost 6 bases and the J gene lost 1 base, with 12 bases spanning the gap. The CDR3 sequence is CSVATEANTEAFF. The CDR3 DNA follows: TGCAGCGTGGCGACAGAAGCGAACACTGAAGCTTTCTTT.

This clone was seen just once. A read error is possible here, since a much larger clone lies one base away. The chain joins TRBV5-6 to TRBJ1-2; D perhaps matches TRBD1 (6 bases). Germline CDR1 and CDR2: SGHDT and YYEEEE. The CDR3 runs 14 residues. V was shortened by 4 bases and J by 3 bases, with 13 bases between the two germline ends. CDR3 residues: CASSPQQGHYGYTF. The CDR3 DNA is TGTGCCAGCAGCCCCCAACAGGGCCACTATGGCTACACCTTC.

The V and J genes are TRBV7-2 and TRBJ1-2; D is uncertain. The V end was cut by 1 base, the J end by 3 bases, with 6 bases between. The germline V gene encodes CDR1 SGHTA and CDR2 FQGNSA. This CDR3 contains 13 residues. CDR3 DNA sequence: TGTGCCAGCAGCTTAGGTCCAGACTATGGCTACACCTTC. This sequence encodes CASSLGPDYGYTF.

The chain combines TRBV5-1 with TRBJ2-7, with 7 bases that match TRBD1. V gave up 3 bases and J gave up 3 bases; unmatched junction bases: 6. The CDR3 has 14 residues. Germline CDR1 is SGHRS and CDR2 is YFSETQ. The DNA for the CDR3 is TGCGCCAGCAGCTGGGACAGTTCAAACTACGAGCAGTACTTC. Protein product: CASSWDSSNYEQYF.

This chain connects TRBV19 to TRBJ1-3; 7 bases are shared with TRBD1. J lost 6 bases, V lost 4 bases, and 15 bases had no gene match. In germline, CDR1 is LNHDA, CDR2 SQIVND (reference sequence). The CDR3 length is 17 residues. The CDR3 DNA is TGTGCCAGTAGTAAGGGCGCGACAGGGCGAATGGCAAACACCATATATTTT. Its protein is CASSKGATGRMANTIYF.

The V and J genes are TRBV10-3 and TRBJ2-1; D remains ambiguous. This CDR3 has 13 amino acids. V was trimmed by 3 bases and J by 2 bases, leaving 5 bases between them. CDR1 and CDR2 (germline): ENHRY, SYGVKD. As DNA, the CDR3 is TGTGCCATCAGTGATCAAACCTACAATGAGCAGTTCTTC. It specifies CAISDQTYNEQFF.

J is TRBJ2-3 and V is TRBV20-1; D gene unclear. The CDR3 totals 10 residues. Germline-derived CDR1 and CDR2 are DFQATT and SNEGSKA (reference sequence). Trimming stripped 5 bases from V and 6 bases from J, with 6 bases between. The CDR3 region is CSAQPDTQYF. DNA of the CDR3: TGCAGTGCTCAACCTGATACGCAGTATTTT.

This chain joins TRBV6-6 and TRBJ1-5; D unresolved. The CDR3 consists of 13 residues. CDR1 is MNHNY and CDR2 is SVGAGI in the germline V gene (reference sequence). V was shortened by 10 bases and J by 1 base, with 11 bases between the two germline ends. DNA of the CDR3: TGTGCCACCGTTATGCGGAGCAATCAGCCCCAGCATTTT. It yields the protein CATVMRSNQPQHF.

The gene calls are TRBV7-8 and TRBJ1-2, with D possibly matching TRBD1 (5 bases). The CDR3 is 13 residues long. V was pared by 2 bases and J by 4 bases, with 8 bases between. CDR1 SGHVS and CDR2 FQNEAQ come from the germline V gene. Here the CDR3 reads CASSLPGSYGYTF. The CDR3 nucleotides read TGTGCCAGCAGCTTACCAGGGTCCTATGGCTACACCTTC.

This chain links TRBV19 with TRBJ1-1; D remains ambiguous. Trimming cost V 2 bases and J 5 bases, with 18 bases left between them. This CDR3 spans 16 amino acids. The germline V gene has CDR1 LNHDA and CDR2 SQIVND (reference sequence). The CDR3 DNA sequence: TGTGCCAGTAGTATATACCGAAAGCTCATTGGGACTGAAGCTTTCTTT. This codes for CASSIYRKLIGTEAFF.

The chain recombines TRBV19 with TRBJ1-5; TRBD1 is a possible D gene (5 bases). Germline assignment: CDR1 LNHDA and CDR2 SQIVND (reference sequence). CDR3 length: 17 residues. Trimming stripped 2 bases from V and 2 bases from J, with 16 bases between. The CDR3 DNA is TGTGCCAGTAGTATAAGTGGGACGGAGAGGGGCAATCAGCCCCAGCATTTT. This gives the protein CASSISGTERGNQPQHF.

This clone was found once. The chain is built from TRBV30 and TRBJ2-2; D not certain. The CDR3 covers 16 residues. V dropped 3 bases and J dropped 6 bases, with 20 bases sitting between them. The germline gives CDR1 GTSNPN, CDR2 SVGIG (reference sequence). The CDR3 protein is CAWSPTVVSIPGELFF. CDR3 bases: TGTGCCTGGAGCCCTACGGTAGTTTCTATTCCCGGGGAGCTGTTTTTT.

The chain combines TRBV5-1 with TRBJ1-1, with 7 bases matching TRBD1. Trimming took 0 bases from V and 3 from J; bases not matched to a gene: 5. The CDR3 has 15 residues. Looked up from germline, CDR1 is SGHRS and CDR2 is YFSETQ. This chain's CDR3 is CASSLATGVDTEAFF. DNA of the CDR3: TGCGCCAGCAGCTTGGCCACAGGGGTGGACACTGAAGCTTTCTTT.

Comment on this clone: Germline is not matched at one junction end, which may reflect a read error. The chain combines TRBV14 with TRBJ1-3; D not resolved. The CDR3 sequence is 15 residues long. Germline lookup yields CDR1 SGHDN and CDR2 FVKESK. CDR3 sequence reads: CANSQEAHSADTIYF. In DNA form, the CDR3 reads TGTGCCAACAGCCAAGAAGCCCACTCGGCGGACACCATATATTTT.

This clone was picked up a small number of times. CDR3 sequence (DNA): TGTGCCATCAGTGAGTGGGGACAAATCATGAACACTGAAGCTTTCTTT. Protein sequence: CAISEWGQIMNTEAFF. This chain uses TRBV10-3 with TRBJ1-1; a weak D match, TRBD1 (6 bases). V gave up 1 base and J gave up 0 bases, with 12 bases separating them. Germline lookup yields CDR1 ENHRY and CDR2 SYGVKD. The CDR3 loop spans 16 amino acids.

The V gene is TRBV10-1, the J gene TRBJ2-1; no clear D. This CDR3 contains 13 residues. The V and J ends lost 4 bases and 10 bases respectively, with 14 bases between them. Germline V gives CDR1 WNHNN, CDR2 SYGVQD (reference sequence). CDR3 amino acids: CASSAWLVGEQFF. The CDR3 DNA sequence: TGCGCCAGCAGTGCATGGCTGGTAGGGGAGCAGTTCTTC.

The chain recombines TRBV4-1 with TRBJ2-5, with a possible D match to TRBD1 (6 bases). The CDR3 runs to 12 residues. V lost 3 bases and J 4 bases, leaving 6 bases between the germline ends. CDR1 is MGHRA and CDR2 is YSYEKL in the germline V gene. DNA of the CDR3: TGCGCCAGCAGCCACAGGGGAGAGACCCAGTACTTC. It encodes CASSHRGETQYF.

The chain recombines TRBV29-1 with TRBJ2-2, with D unresolved. The CDR3 length is 15 residues. Germline CDR1 and CDR2: SQVTM and ANQGSEA. V lost 0 bases to trimming and J lost 1 base, with 9 bases between them. CDR3 residues: CSVEDKSGNTGELFF. CDR3 bases: TGCAGCGTTGAAGATAAGTCAGGGAACACCGGGGAGCTGTTTTTT.

The chain carries TRBV5-1 and TRBJ2-5, with D possibly called TRBD1 or TRBD2 (5 bases each). Germline V gene data show CDR1 as SGHRS and CDR2 as YFSETQ. V shed 4 bases and J shed 5 bases, with 15 bases lying between them. The CDR3 totals 14 residues. CDR3 nucleotides: TGCGCCAGCAGCGTCCGGGACCCCAGGGAGACCCAGTACTTC. Translating gives CASSVRDPRETQYF.

The V gene is TRBV2, the J gene TRBJ1-4, with D tentatively TRBD1 (5 bases). V shed 7 bases and J shed 7 bases, with 19 bases lying between them. Germline V lookup: CDR1 SNHLY, CDR2 FYNNEI. This CDR3 spans 15 amino acids. The CDR3: CASTDSGGGSEKLFF. The CDR3 DNA is TGTGCCAGCACCGATAGCGGGGGTGGGAGTGAAAAACTGTTTTTT.

This clone was found a few times. The rearrangement joins TRBV5-5 to TRBJ2-5; D not certain. V was clipped by 0 bases and J by 5 bases, with 14 bases between them. The germline gives CDR1 SGHKS, CDR2 YYEKEE (reference sequence). This CDR3 is built from 15 residues. CDR3 in amino acids: CASSLEYVGSETQYF. In DNA, the CDR3 is TGTGCCAGCAGCTTGGAGTATGTGGGTAGCGAGACCCAGTACTTC.

This clone appeared a single time. The rearrangement uses TRBV7-2 and TRBJ1-1; perhaps TRBD1 as D (5 bases). V was cut by 1 base and J by 1 base, with 10 bases left in between. This CDR3 has 15 residues. The germline V gene has CDR1 SGHTA and CDR2 FQGNSA. CDR3 amino acids: CASSLDAGRNTEAFF. CDR3 coding DNA: TGTGCCAGCAGCTTAGATGCAGGGCGGAACACTGAAGCTTTCTTT.

The V and J genes are TRBV7-6 and TRBJ2-1, with a possible D match to TRBD2 (6 bases). V shed 7 bases and J shed 2 bases, with 12 bases lying between them. Germline CDR1 is SGHVS and CDR2 is FNYEAQ. The CDR3 sequence is 14 residues long. Here the CDR3 DNA reads TGTGCCAGCACCTTGGGGGGAACCTACAATGAGCAGTTCTTC. Residues: CASTLGGTYNEQFF.

The chain carries TRBV30 and TRBJ1-6; 10 bases align to TRBD1. CDR1 GTSNPN and CDR2 SVGIG come from the germline V gene (reference sequence). J gave up 7 bases and V 0 bases, and 9 bases lay outside the gene matches. This CDR3 contains 17 residues. In DNA, the CDR3 is TGTGCCTGGAGTGTCCACACCGGGACAGGGGTCAATTCACCCCTCCACTTT. Translated: CAWSVHTGTGVNSPLHF. The whole variable domain, filled in from reference TRBV30 and TRBJ1-6, reads SQTIHQWPATLVQPVGSPLSLECTVEGTSNPNLYWYRQAAGRGLQLLFYSVGIGQISSEVPQNLSASRPQDRQFILSSKKLLLSDSGFYLCAWSVHTGTGVNSPLHFGNGTRLTVT.

This clone occurred a few times. The chain carries TRBV9 and TRBJ2-1; a possible D gene is TRBD1 (6 bases). V was cut by 6 bases and J by 2 bases, with 27 bases left in between. CDR3 length equals 19 residues. Germline lookup yields CDR1 SGDLS and CDR2 YYNGEE. The CDR3 here is CASIIPGHSLHLTYNEQFF. The CDR3 DNA sequence: TGTGCCAGCATCATCCCGGGACATAGCCTTCATTTGACCTACAATGAGCAGTTCTTC.

This clone has just a few counts. The chain carries TRBV11-2 and TRBJ2-5, with D possibly TRBD2 on 6 matching bases. Deletions cut 3 bases from V and 4 bases from J, with 9 bases between. Germline V lookup: CDR1 SGHAT, CDR2 FQNNGV. There are 13 residues in the CDR3. The CDR3 DNA sequence: TGTGCCAGCAGCTTTTGGGGGGTAGAGACCCAGTACTTC. Its translation: CASSFWGVETQYF. Full variable domain (outside the CDR3, taken from reference TRBV11-2 and TRBJ2-5): EAGVAQSPRYKIIEKRQSVAFWCNPISGHATLYWYQQILGQGPKLLIQFQNNGVVDDSQLPKDRFSAERLKGVDSTLKIQPAKLEDSAVYLCASSFWGVETQYFGPGTRLLVL.

CDR3 protein: CASSELEVVGEQYF. CDR3 coding DNA: TGTGCCAGCAGTGAATTGGAGGTAGTAGGCGAGCAGTACTTC. This chain connects TRBV2 to TRBJ2-7, with D possibly TRBD2 on 5 matching bases. CDR1 is SNHLY, CDR2 FYNNEI, per germline. Trimming cost V 2 bases and J 6 bases, with 14 bases left between them. The CDR3 is made up of 14 amino acids.